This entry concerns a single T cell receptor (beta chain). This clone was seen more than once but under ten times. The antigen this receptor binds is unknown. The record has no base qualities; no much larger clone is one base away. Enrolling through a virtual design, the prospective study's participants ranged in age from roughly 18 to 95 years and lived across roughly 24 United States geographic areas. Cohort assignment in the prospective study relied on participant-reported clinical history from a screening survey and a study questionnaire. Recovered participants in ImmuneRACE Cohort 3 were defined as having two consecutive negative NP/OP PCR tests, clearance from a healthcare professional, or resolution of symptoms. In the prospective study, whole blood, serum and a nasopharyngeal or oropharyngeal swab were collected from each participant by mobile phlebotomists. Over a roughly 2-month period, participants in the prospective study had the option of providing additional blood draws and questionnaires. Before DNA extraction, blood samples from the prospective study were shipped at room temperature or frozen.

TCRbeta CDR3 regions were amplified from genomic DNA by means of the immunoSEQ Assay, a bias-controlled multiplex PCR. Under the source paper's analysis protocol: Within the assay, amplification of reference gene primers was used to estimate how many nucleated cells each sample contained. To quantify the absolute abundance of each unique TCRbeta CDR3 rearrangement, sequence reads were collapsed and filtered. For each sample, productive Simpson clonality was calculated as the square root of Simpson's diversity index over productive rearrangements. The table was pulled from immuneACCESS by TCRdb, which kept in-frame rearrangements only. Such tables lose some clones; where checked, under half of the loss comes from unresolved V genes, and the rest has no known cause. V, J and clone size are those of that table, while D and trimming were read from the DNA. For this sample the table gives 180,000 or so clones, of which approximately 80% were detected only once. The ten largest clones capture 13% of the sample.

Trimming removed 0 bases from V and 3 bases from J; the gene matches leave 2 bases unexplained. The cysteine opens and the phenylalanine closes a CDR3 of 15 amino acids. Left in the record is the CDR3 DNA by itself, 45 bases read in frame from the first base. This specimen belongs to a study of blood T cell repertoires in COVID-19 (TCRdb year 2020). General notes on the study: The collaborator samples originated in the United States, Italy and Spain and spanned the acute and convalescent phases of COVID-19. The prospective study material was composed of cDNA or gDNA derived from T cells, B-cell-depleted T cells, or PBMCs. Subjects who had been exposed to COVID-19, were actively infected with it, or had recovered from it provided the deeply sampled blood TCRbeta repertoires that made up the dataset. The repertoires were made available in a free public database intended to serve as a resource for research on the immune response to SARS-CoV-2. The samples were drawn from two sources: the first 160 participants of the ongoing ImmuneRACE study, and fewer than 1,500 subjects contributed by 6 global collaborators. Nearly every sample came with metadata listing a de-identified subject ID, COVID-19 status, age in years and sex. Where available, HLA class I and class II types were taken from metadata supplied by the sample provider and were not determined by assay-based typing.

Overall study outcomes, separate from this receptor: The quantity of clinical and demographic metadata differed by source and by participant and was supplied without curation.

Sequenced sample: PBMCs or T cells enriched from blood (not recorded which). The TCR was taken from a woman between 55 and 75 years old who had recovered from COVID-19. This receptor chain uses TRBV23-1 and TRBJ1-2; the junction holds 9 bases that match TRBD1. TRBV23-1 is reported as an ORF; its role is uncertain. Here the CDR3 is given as CASSQSRDRDYGYTF. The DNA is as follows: TGCGCCAGCAGTCAATCGAGGGACAGGGACTATGGCTACACCTTC.